The 3 T cell receptor beta chains listed next were all sequenced from one sample in a study of post-analysis software for immune sequencing data. The study's findings and limits: Elevated frequency relative to controls characterized roughly 5 TRBV segments in patients, TRBV5-6, TRBV5-1 and TRBV20-1 among them.

For these receptors, no antigen is known. Every TCR beta cDNA library bore unique molecular identifiers. TCRdb ran MiXCR on the PCR reads and lists one entry per CDR3 protein. The data contain approximately 730,000 distinct CDR3 sequences, approximately 30% of them seen just once; the ten biggest clones take up around 0.6%. Specimen: blood. Every receptor here comes from a girl aged 5 to 17 with multiple sclerosis.

This clonotype was picked up a small number of times. The chain has TRBV6-5 and TRBJ2-3; the D gene is possibly TRBD1 (6 bases). The CDR3 has 13 amino acids. Germline V gene lookup returns CDR1 MNHEY and CDR2 SVGAGI. Trimming left V 7 bases short and J 6 bases short, with 14 bases between. CDR3 region: CASKSGAGDTQYF. The DNA for the CDR3 is TGTGCCAGCAAGTCAGGGGCAGGCGATACGCAGTATTTT.

There are a few counts of this clonotype. The J gene is TRBJ2-3, the V gene TRBV6-6; D is possibly TRBD2 (5 bases). V was clipped by 8 bases and J by 4 bases, with 19 bases between them. Germline V CDR1 and CDR2: MNHNY, SVGAGI (reference sequence). The CDR3 length is 15 residues. The CDR3 bases are TGTGCCAGCTCCCGATCCCCTGCGGGCGCAGATACGCAGTATTTT. As protein: CASSRSPAGADTQYF.

This clonotype has only a few counts. V is TRBV5-4 and J is TRBJ2-3, with 10 bases lining up with TRBD1. Germline assignment: CDR1 SGHNT and CDR2 YYREEE (reference sequence). The length of the CDR3 is 14 residues. Trimming cost V 9 bases and J 1 base; bases outside gene matches: 5. CDR3: CANDGTGGTDTQYF. CDR3 DNA: TGTGCCAACGACGGGACAGGGGGCACAGATACGCAGTATTTT.